The rows below give T cell receptor beta chains drawn from one sample of a study of blood T cell repertoires in COVID-19. Assay used: immunoSEQ multiplex PCR; TCRdb lists only in-frame clones, some missing. Among roughly 150,000 clones listed, less than 85% were seen once. Sequenced input: PBMCs or T cells enriched from blood (not recorded which). The source is a man in his 60s who had recovered from COVID-19. Each CDR3 is given with its conserved first and last residue. The order of the fields is CDR3 DNA, CDR3 protein, J gene, clone size, V gene, D gene. The D gene is left open where the match is weak. Expanded clones get a size class; other rows say once, few or many, or leave the size out.

CDR3nt: TGTGCCATCAGTGAGACAGGGCACGAGCAGTACTTC
CDR3aa: CAISETGHEQYF
j_gene: TRBJ2-7
abundance: -
v_gene: TRBV10-3
d_gene: -

CDR3nt: TGTGCCAGCAGCCAGGGCGGGGGTCAGCCCCAGCATTTT
CDR3aa: CASSQGGGQPQHF
j_gene: TRBJ1-5
abundance: -
v_gene: TRBV7-2
d_gene: -

CDR3nt: TGTGCCAGTAGGGGTCAAGGACAGGGACTACACGGAGAGCAGTACTTC
CDR3aa: CASRGQGQGLHGEQYF
j_gene: TRBJ2-7
abundance: -
v_gene: TRBV19
d_gene: -

CDR3nt: TGTGCCAGCAGCCCCCCGGGACTAGCGGAGGGGGCCCAAGAGACCCAGTACTTC
CDR3aa: CASSPPGLAEGAQETQYF
j_gene: TRBJ2-5
abundance: -
v_gene: TRBV7-6
d_gene: TRBD2

CDR3nt: TGTGCCAGCAGCTTGGGGCGGGAGGGGCAGTACTTC
CDR3aa: CASSLGREGQYF
j_gene: TRBJ2-7
abundance: -
v_gene: TRBV13
d_gene: TRBD2

CDR3nt: TGCGCCAGCAGCTTGGGTGGGACAGGGGATCGCGAGCAGTACTTC
CDR3aa: CASSLGGTGDREQYF
j_gene: TRBJ2-7
abundance: -
v_gene: TRBV5-1
d_gene: TRBD1

CDR3nt: TGTGCCAGCAGCCAAGGGGCGGATACGCAGTATTTT
CDR3aa: CASSQGADTQYF
j_gene: TRBJ2-3
abundance: -
v_gene: TRBV3-1/TRBV3-2
d_gene: -

CDR3nt: TGTGCCAGCAGCTTAGAGGGACTCGGTGAAGCTTTCTTT
CDR3aa: CASSLEGLGEAFF
j_gene: TRBJ1-1
abundance: -
v_gene: TRBV7-9
d_gene: -

CDR3nt: TGTGCCAGCAGCCAAGGGGGACTAGCCACCTCCGGGGAGCTGTTTTTT
CDR3aa: CASSQGGLATSGELFF
j_gene: TRBJ2-2
abundance: -
v_gene: TRBV3-1/TRBV3-2
d_gene: TRBD2

CDR3nt: TGTGCCAGCAGCGTAGAAGGACAGGGCCACGAGCAGTACTTC
CDR3aa: CASSVEGQGHEQYF
j_gene: TRBJ2-7
abundance: -
v_gene: TRBV9
d_gene: TRBD1

CDR3nt: TGTGCCAGCAGCCCGGACAGAGACTATGGCTACACCTTC
CDR3aa: CASSPDRDYGYTF
j_gene: TRBJ1-2
abundance: -
v_gene: TRBV7-9
d_gene: -

CDR3nt: TGTGCCATCAACGCGGTTAGCACAGATACGCAGTATTTT
CDR3aa: CAINAVSTDTQYF
j_gene: TRBJ2-3
abundance: -
v_gene: TRBV28
d_gene: -

CDR3nt: TGCTCCCAAAGTACAAACACAGATACGCAGTATTTT
CDR3aa: CSQSTNTDTQYF
j_gene: TRBJ2-3
abundance: -
v_gene: TRBV29-1
d_gene: -

CDR3nt: TGTGCCAGCAGTTGGGGGACAGGGGCTAATGAAAAACTGTTTTTT
CDR3aa: CASSWGTGANEKLFF
j_gene: TRBJ1-4
abundance: -
v_gene: TRBV6-5
d_gene: TRBD1

CDR3nt: TGTGCCAGCTCACTCGACAGGGCCAATCAGCCCCAGCATTTT
CDR3aa: CASSLDRANQPQHF
j_gene: TRBJ1-5
abundance: -
v_gene: TRBV18
d_gene: TRBD1

CDR3nt: TGTGCCAGCACCGGACAGGGGGCTAAGGGCACTGAAGCTTTCTTT
CDR3aa: CASTGQGAKGTEAFF
j_gene: TRBJ1-1
abundance: once
v_gene: TRBV6-6
d_gene: TRBD1

CDR3nt: TGTGCCAGCAAGAGGACAGGGAGCACCGGGGAGCTGTTTTTT
CDR3aa: CASKRTGSTGELFF
j_gene: TRBJ2-2
abundance: -
v_gene: TRBV2
d_gene: TRBD1

CDR3nt: TGCGCCAGCAGCTCAAACCCCGGGGTAGGCCCGAATTCACCCCTCCACTTT
CDR3aa: CASSSNPGVGPNSPLHF
j_gene: TRBJ1-6
abundance: -
v_gene: TRBV5-1
d_gene: -

CDR3nt: TGTGCCAGCAGCCAAGCCCTAGCGGGAGCGGTTACCCAGTACTTC
CDR3aa: CASSQALAGAVTQYF
j_gene: TRBJ2-5
abundance: -
v_gene: TRBV4-2
d_gene: TRBD2

CDR3nt: TGTGCTAGTGCCGATAGGCGGGCCAGACGTGAGCAGTTCTTC
CDR3aa: CASADRRARREQFF
j_gene: TRBJ2-1
abundance: few
v_gene: TRBV12-5
d_gene: -

CDR3nt: TGTGCCAGCAGCCCGGGTGGGGAGGGTGACTATGGCTACACCTTC
CDR3aa: CASSPGGEGDYGYTF
j_gene: TRBJ1-2
abundance: -
v_gene: TRBV5-6
d_gene: -

CDR3nt: TGTGCCAGTGTACAGGGAGATCAGCCCCAGCATTTT
CDR3aa: CASVQGDQPQHF
j_gene: TRBJ1-5
abundance: -
v_gene: TRBV19
d_gene: -

CDR3nt: TGTGCCAGCAGTAGGGCTATGGGGCTGGATTATGGCTACACCTTC
CDR3aa: CASSRAMGLDYGYTF
j_gene: TRBJ1-2
abundance: -
v_gene: TRBV6-5
d_gene: -

CDR3nt: TGTGCCAGCAGTTCCACAGGGGTGGTATTCCCTGTTAATTCACCCCTCCACTTT
CDR3aa: CASSSTGVVFPVNSPLHF
j_gene: TRBJ1-6
abundance: -
v_gene: TRBV5-6
d_gene: TRBD1

CDR3nt: TGCGCCAGCAGCAGAGACCAGGGGAACACTGAAGCTTTCTTT
CDR3aa: CASSRDQGNTEAFF
j_gene: TRBJ1-1
abundance: -
v_gene: TRBV5-1
d_gene: -

CDR3nt: TGTGCCAGCAGCCTAATGACGGGGATAGAGACCCAGTACTTC
CDR3aa: CASSLMTGIETQYF
j_gene: TRBJ2-5
abundance: -
v_gene: TRBV7-6
d_gene: -

CDR3nt: TGTGCCAGTACGAACAGGGGGCAGAACACTGAAGCTTTCTTT
CDR3aa: CASTNRGQNTEAFF
j_gene: TRBJ1-1
abundance: -
v_gene: TRBV2
d_gene: TRBD1

CDR3nt: TGTGCCAGCAGCCAAGTCTTGAGCTCCTATAATTCACCCCTCCACTTT
CDR3aa: CASSQVLSSYNSPLHF
j_gene: TRBJ1-6
abundance: -
v_gene: TRBV3-1/TRBV3-2
d_gene: -

CDR3nt: TGTGCCAGCAGCCCAGGGGGAATGATAGTTAATGAAAAACTGTTTTTT
CDR3aa: CASSPGGMIVNEKLFF
j_gene: TRBJ1-4
abundance: few
v_gene: TRBV5-8
d_gene: TRBD1

CDR3nt: TGTGCCAGCAGTCCGGAGGGACAGGGGCATGGCTACACCTTC
CDR3aa: CASSPEGQGHGYTF
j_gene: TRBJ1-2
abundance: once
v_gene: TRBV28
d_gene: TRBD1

CDR3nt: TGTGCCAGCAGCATGGGACAGCGGGGGGACGAAGCTTTCTTT
CDR3aa: CASSMGQRGDEAFF
j_gene: TRBJ1-1
abundance: -
v_gene: TRBV6-5
d_gene: TRBD1

CDR3nt: TGTGCCAGCAGCGAACAGACAGGGCGGCAGCCCCAGCATTTT
CDR3aa: CASSEQTGRQPQHF
j_gene: TRBJ1-5
abundance: -
v_gene: TRBV7-6
d_gene: TRBD1

CDR3nt: TGTGCCAGCAGTGATAAAGGCGGGGGGGACTCCTACGAGCAGTACTTC
CDR3aa: CASSDKGGGDSYEQYF
j_gene: TRBJ2-7
abundance: -
v_gene: TRBV2
d_gene: TRBD2

CDR3nt: TGTGCCAGTAGTCTGGGGCAGGATAGAGCCCACGAGCAGTACTTC
CDR3aa: CASSLGQDRAHEQYF
j_gene: TRBJ2-7
abundance: -
v_gene: TRBV19
d_gene: -

CDR3nt: TGCGCCAGCAGCTTGGACGGGTCCCTTGTCACTGAAGCTTTCTTT
CDR3aa: CASSLDGSLVTEAFF
j_gene: TRBJ1-1
abundance: -
v_gene: TRBV5-1
d_gene: -

CDR3nt: TGTGCCAGCAGTGGGATAGCGGGAGCCCTGGAGACCCAGTACTTC
CDR3aa: CASSGIAGALETQYF
j_gene: TRBJ2-5
abundance: -
v_gene: TRBV28
d_gene: TRBD2

CDR3nt: TGTGCCAGCAGCCGGACGCTGAAAACAGGGGTCAATCAGCCCCAGCATTTT
CDR3aa: CASSRTLKTGVNQPQHF
j_gene: TRBJ1-5
abundance: -
v_gene: TRBV7-8
d_gene: TRBD1

CDR3nt: TGTGCCAGCAGTTTAGGACAGGGGGCATGGATCTATGGCTACACCTTC
CDR3aa: CASSLGQGAWIYGYTF
j_gene: TRBJ1-2
abundance: -
v_gene: TRBV28
d_gene: TRBD1

CDR3nt: TGTGCCAGCAGCCCCCGTCTAGCGGGGGGGGGAAATGAGCAGTTCTTC
CDR3aa: CASSPRLAGGGNEQFF
j_gene: TRBJ2-1
abundance: -
v_gene: TRBV9
d_gene: TRBD2

CDR3nt: TGTGCCAGCAGCCGGACAGGGGGCCGGTTGAACACTGAAGCTTTCTTT
CDR3aa: CASSRTGGRLNTEAFF
j_gene: TRBJ1-1
abundance: -
v_gene: TRBV7-9
d_gene: TRBD1

CDR3nt: TGTGCCAGCAGTTTAGACGAGGGCTACACCTTC
CDR3aa: CASSLDEGYTF
j_gene: TRBJ1-2
abundance: -
v_gene: TRBV12-3/TRBV12-4
d_gene: -

CDR3nt: TGTGCCAGCAGTGAAGGGGCAGGGTATCAGCCCCAGCATTTT
CDR3aa: CASSEGAGYQPQHF
j_gene: TRBJ1-5
abundance: -
v_gene: TRBV2
d_gene: -

CDR3nt: TGTGCCAGCAGCTTTAGGAGGGTTGGGGACTACGAGCAGTACTTC
CDR3aa: CASSFRRVGDYEQYF
j_gene: TRBJ2-7
abundance: -
v_gene: TRBV11-2
d_gene: -

CDR3nt: TGCGCCAGCAGCCGCATTGCATTAGCGGGAGGGTGGGATGAGCAGTTCTTC
CDR3aa: CASSRIALAGGWDEQFF
j_gene: TRBJ2-1
abundance: -
v_gene: TRBV4-1
d_gene: TRBD2

CDR3nt: TGTGCCAGCAGGATGACAGACTACGAGCAGTACTTC
CDR3aa: CASRMTDYEQYF
j_gene: TRBJ2-7
abundance: once
v_gene: TRBV28
d_gene: -

CDR3nt: TGTGCCAGCAGCCAAGTCGAGAATGAAGGAAACACCATATATTTT
CDR3aa: CASSQVENEGNTIYF
j_gene: TRBJ1-3
abundance: -
v_gene: TRBV3-1/TRBV3-2
d_gene: -

CDR3nt: TGTGCCAGCAGACCCTTGGAGGTGAACCAAGAGACCCAGTACTTC
CDR3aa: CASRPLEVNQETQYF
j_gene: TRBJ2-5
abundance: -
v_gene: TRBV6-6
d_gene: -

CDR3nt: TGTGCCAGCGGGCTCGGGGGGGCGCGGAGTAACTATGGCTACACCTTC
CDR3aa: CASGLGGARSNYGYTF
j_gene: TRBJ1-2
abundance: -
v_gene: TRBV27
d_gene: -

CDR3nt: TGTGCCAGCAGCGTACAGGGGAAGAGTGGGAATGAGCAGTTCTTC
CDR3aa: CASSVQGKSGNEQFF
j_gene: TRBJ2-1
abundance: -
v_gene: TRBV9
d_gene: -

CDR3nt: TGTGCCAGCAGCCTCGGGACAGATAGCAATCAGCCCCAGCATTTT
CDR3aa: CASSLGTDSNQPQHF
j_gene: TRBJ1-5
abundance: few
v_gene: TRBV3-1/TRBV3-2
d_gene: TRBD1

CDR3nt: TGTGCCAGCAGTTTAGACAGGGCCCGACCCGGGACCGGGGAGCTGTTTTTT
CDR3aa: CASSLDRARPGTGELFF
j_gene: TRBJ2-2
abundance: many
v_gene: TRBV28
d_gene: TRBD1

CDR3nt: TGTGCCAGCTCACCGCGGACAGGGTACGAGCAGTACTTC
CDR3aa: CASSPRTGYEQYF
j_gene: TRBJ2-7
abundance: once
v_gene: TRBV18
d_gene: TRBD1

CDR3nt: TGTGCCAGTAGCCCCCTGAGGAGCGAGCAGTTCTTC
CDR3aa: CASSPLRSEQFF
j_gene: TRBJ2-1
abundance: -
v_gene: TRBV19
d_gene: -

CDR3nt: TGCGCCAGCAGCCAAGGGCCAGGGGTAAGGAGCTACACCTTC
CDR3aa: CASSQGPGVRSYTF
j_gene: TRBJ1-2
abundance: -
v_gene: TRBV4-1
d_gene: -

CDR3nt: TGTGCCAGCAGCTTGTCCGGGACTTACCAAGAGACCCAGTACTTC
CDR3aa: CASSLSGTYQETQYF
j_gene: TRBJ2-5
abundance: few
v_gene: TRBV11-2
d_gene: -

CDR3nt: TGTGCCAGCAGTGAAACAGGGCTGAGCTCTGGAAACACCATATATTTT
CDR3aa: CASSETGLSSGNTIYF
j_gene: TRBJ1-3
abundance: -
v_gene: TRBV6-1
d_gene: -

CDR3nt: TGTGCCAGCAGCTGGGGACTAGCGGGAGGGCCGGGGACCGAGCAGTACTTC
CDR3aa: CASSWGLAGGPGTEQYF
j_gene: TRBJ2-7
abundance: -
v_gene: TRBV3-1/TRBV3-2
d_gene: TRBD2